The following is a TCR beta chain sequence with its context. This entry is derived from a study of blood T cell repertoires in COVID-19. Using immunoSEQ multiplex PCR, the repertoire was profiled, and TCRdb retains in-frame clones only, with some absent. Seen here are about 230,000 clones, more than 75% observed once, and the top ten hold around a tenth. The junction had 5 bases not matched to a gene; V was cut back by 0 bases and J by 11 bases. Germline values: CDR1 LNHDA, CDR2 SQIVND (reference sequence). The CDR3 totals 13 residues. The sequenced material came from peripheral blood. This TCR was sampled from a man in his forties or fifties with COVID-19, enrolled during active disease. This sequence joins TRBV19 and TRBJ1-1, with 8 bases lining up with TRBD1. CDR3 sequence reads: CASSIDGTGAAFF. CDR3 DNA: TGTGCCAGTAGTATAGACGGGACAGGAGCGGCTTTCTTT. Together with reference TRBV19 and TRBJ1-1, the CDR3 gives the full variable domain: DGGITQSPKYLFRKEGQNVTLSCEQNLNHDAMYWYRQDPGQGLRLIYYSQIVNDFQKGDIAEGYSVSREKKESFPLTVTSAQKNPTAFYLCASSIDGTGAAFFGQGTRLTVV.